The 4 T cell receptor beta chains given below trace back to one sample, sequenced in a study of cytomegalovirus exposure and HLA in healthy donors. With 60 Vbeta and 13 Jbeta primers, the PCR was carried out. TCRdb's copy holds only in-frame clones and misses some; the assay was immunoSEQ multiplex PCR. The sample holds under 120,000 clones; 70% to 80% are singletons and the top ten take less than 3.5%. The material sequenced was PBMCs. Receptors were obtained from a man aged 45-65 years in good health and CMV-seropositive.

J is TRBJ1-2 and V is TRBV9, with D possibly TRBD1 on 6 matching bases. The CDR3 runs to 14 residues. Germline V gene lookup returns CDR1 SGDLS and CDR2 YYNGEE. Between the trimmed V and J ends, which lost 0 bases and 4 bases, there was a span of 10 bases. CDR3 residues: CASSVAGHPYGYTF. CDR3 bases: TGTGCCAGCAGCGTAGCGGGACACCCCTATGGCTACACCTTC.

This clone was counted only a few times. The rearrangement uses TRBV7-9 and TRBJ2-7; possible D gene TRBD1, 5 bases. This CDR3 is 14 amino acids long. Germline V gene lookup returns CDR1 SEHNR and CDR2 FQNEAQ (reference sequence). Trimming left V 3 bases short and J 0 bases short, with 9 bases between. The CDR3 nucleotides read TGTGCCAGCAGCTTCGACAGCCTCTCCTACGAGCAGTACTTC. It encodes CASSFDSLSYEQYF.

The count of this clone is one. The same CDR3 can be traced to other DNA sequences in this sample. V is TRBV2 and J is TRBJ2-1; 10 bases match TRBD2. Germline V gene sequence: CDR1 SNHLY, CDR2 FYNNEI. The V segment lost 5 bases and the J segment 4 bases; nucleotides outside the gene matches: 2. The CDR3 has 14 residues. CDR3 in DNA: TGTGCCAGCAGTCGACTAGCGGGTTACAATGAGCAGTTCTTC. Protein sequence: CASSRLAGYNEQFF.

Here the CDR3 reads CASSLGPGGANEQFF. The CDR3 DNA follows: TGTGCCAGCAGCTTAGGTCCGGGAGGCGCGAATGAGCAGTTCTTC. The rearrangement joins TRBV11-2 to TRBJ2-1, with 7 nucleotides matching TRBD2. J was trimmed by 7 bases and V by 1 base; bases with no gene match: 7. Germline CDR1 reads SGHAT; CDR2 reads FQNNGV. This CDR3 contains 15 residues. Using reference TRBV11-2 and TRBJ2-1 for the parts outside the CDR3, the full variable domain is EAGVAQSPRYKIIEKRQSVAFWCNPISGHATLYWYQQILGQGPKLLIQFQNNGVVDDSQLPKDRFSAERLKGVDSTLKIQPAKLEDSAVYLCASSLGPGGANEQFFGPGTRLTVL.